This TCR beta chain emerged from a study of T cell responses to AZD1222 COVID-19 vaccine. At the level of the study: Pooled together were second doses at about 4 or about 12 weeks.

Trimming removed 1 base at V and 3 bases at J, with 19 bases between. CDR1 and CDR2 (germline): SGHTA, FQGNSA. The CDR3 is made up of 17 amino acids. The method was immunoSEQ multiplex PCR; TCRdb's version includes in-frame clones alone and lacks a portion of them. The table has about 120,000 clones, around 88% seen once. The rearrangement joins TRBV7-2 to TRBJ2-7; D possibly corresponds to TRBD1 (6 bases). The sample here was peripheral blood, taken on day 0 of AZD1222 vaccination. This clonotype originated in an adult in good health. The CDR3 bases are TGTGCCAGCAGCTTAGGGAGTACAGGGAACCCTCTCTACGAGCAGTACTTC. Protein sequence: CASSLGSTGNPLYEQYF.